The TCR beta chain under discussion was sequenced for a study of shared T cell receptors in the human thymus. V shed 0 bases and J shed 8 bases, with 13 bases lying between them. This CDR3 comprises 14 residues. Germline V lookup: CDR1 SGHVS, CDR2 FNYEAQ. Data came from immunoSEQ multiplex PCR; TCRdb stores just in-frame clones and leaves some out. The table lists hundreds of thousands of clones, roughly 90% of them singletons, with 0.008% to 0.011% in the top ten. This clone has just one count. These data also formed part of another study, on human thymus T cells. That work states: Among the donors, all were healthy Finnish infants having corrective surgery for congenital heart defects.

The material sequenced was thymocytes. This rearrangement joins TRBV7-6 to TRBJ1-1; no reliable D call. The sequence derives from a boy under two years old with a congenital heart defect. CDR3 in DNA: TGTGCCAGCAGCTTAGCTAGGGAGGGCCTGGAAGCTTTCTTT. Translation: CASSLAREGLEAFF.